These T cell receptor beta chains were read from a single sample in a study of T cell repertoires in cytomegalovirus infection. Which antigens these TCRs recognize remains unknown. TCRdb re-called the reads with MiXCR, one entry per CDR3 protein. The data show around 120,000 distinct CDR3 sequences, roughly two fifths seen once. The material was CD8+ T cells from cultured PBMCs, obtained from culture after CMV antigen stimulation. These receptor sequences come from a human donor in good health (CMV status not recorded). Some clones in this sample may be carry-over from other donors' samples. Both conserved end residues are part of each CDR3. D genes are given only for firm matches. The listing skips clone size in some rows; elsewhere it reads once, few, many or a size class.

j_gene	abundance	v_gene	d_gene	CDR3aa	CDR3nt
TRBJ2-5	-	TRBV4-1	-	CASSHFWLEEETQYF	TGCGCCAGCAGCCATTTTTGGTTGGAGGAAGAGACCCAGTACTTC
TRBJ1-2	-	TRBV27	-	CASSSRANYGYTF	TGTGCCAGCAGTTCCAGGGCTAATTATGGCTACACCTTC
TRBJ2-5	-	TRBV9	-	CASSAEGFPQETQYF	TGTGCCAGCAGCGCCGAAGGGTTCCCCCAAGAGACCCAGTACTTC
TRBJ1-5	-	TRBV24-1	-	CATSDTGSNQPQHF	TGTGCCACCAGTGATACCGGCTCCAATCAGCCCCAGCATTTT
TRBJ1-2	-	TRBV9	TRBD1	CASSAMTGEYGYTF	TGTGCCAGCAGCGCTATGACAGGGGAGTATGGCTACACCTTC
TRBJ2-5	-	TRBV2	-	CASRLGIGQETQYF	TGTGCCAGCCGTCTCGGAATAGGGCAAGAGACCCAGTACTTC
TRBJ1-2	-	TRBV11-2	-	CASSLQGIGGDGYTF	TGTGCCAGCAGCTTACAGGGAATCGGTGGAGATGGCTACACCTTC
TRBJ1-6	-	TRBV6-6	-	CASSYRTDYNSPLHF	TGTGCCAGCAGTTATAGGACAGACTATAATTCACCCCTCCACTTT
TRBJ2-5	few	TRBV12-3/TRBV12-4	-	CASSLSGGPYQETQYF	TGTGCCAGCAGTTTAAGTGGGGGGCCTTACCAAGAGACCCAGTACTTC
TRBJ2-1	many	TRBV19	-	CASSDNSYNEQFF	TGTGCCAGTAGCGATAACTCCTACAATGAGCAGTTCTTC
TRBJ2-1	-	TRBV20-1	TRBD1	CSAKGQEYNEQFF	TGCAGTGCTAAGGGACAGGAGTACAATGAGCAGTTCTTC
TRBJ2-5	-	TRBV28	TRBD2	CASSLIAGGLLQETQYF	TGTGCCAGCAGTCTAATAGCGGGGGGGCTGCTCCAAGAGACCCAGTACTTC
TRBJ1-1	few	TRBV10-2	-	CASSEVSPEEAFF	TGCGCCAGCAGTGAGGTCTCCCCAGAAGAAGCTTTCTTT
TRBJ2-3	few	TRBV11-2	TRBD2	CASSLGSGGLGSGTDTQYF	TGTGCCAGCAGCTTGGGTAGCGGGGGGCTCGGTTCTGGCACAGATACGCAGTATTTT
TRBJ1-1	few	TRBV6-6	TRBD1	CASSPWTGLNTEAFF	TGTGCCAGCAGTCCCTGGACAGGGCTGAACACTGAAGCTTTCTTT
TRBJ1-2	few	TRBV6-6	TRBD1	CASSYLNSGTVSYGYTF	TGTGCCAGCAGTTACCTCAACTCCGGGACAGTATCCTATGGCTACACCTTC
TRBJ2-5	medium-sized	TRBV7-2	-	CASSSTGTYSKGTQYF	TGTGCCAGCAGCTCCACCGGGACCTACAGTAAGGGGACCCAGTACTTC
TRBJ2-4	-	TRBV29-1	-	CSVETRDGPWDIQYF	TGCAGCGTCGAAACCCGGGACGGCCCATGGGACATTCAGTACTTC
TRBJ1-1	-	TRBV12-3/TRBV12-4	-	CASSSLGGSTEAFF	TGTGCCAGCAGTTCCCTCGGGGGAAGCACTGAAGCTTTCTTT
TRBJ2-7	-	TRBV27	TRBD1	CASSGLRTGGLYEQYF	TGTGCCAGCAGTGGCCTCAGGACAGGAGGCCTCTACGAGCAGTACTTC
TRBJ1-1	few	TRBV28	TRBD1	CASRVPGTVFGEAFF	TGTGCCAGCAGAGTTCCGGGGACAGTTTTTGGTGAAGCTTTCTTT
TRBJ1-3	-	TRBV7-6	-	CASSFDTGSSGNTIYF	TGTGCCAGCAGCTTCGACACAGGCAGCTCTGGAAACACCATATATTTT
TRBJ1-5	-	TRBV19	-	CASSAGTRNQPQHF	TGTGCCAGTAGTGCCGGGACACGCAATCAGCCCCAGCATTTT